These 7 T cell receptor beta chains were sequenced from one sample in a study of vaccination and CD4 T cells after COVID-19. TCRdb analysed the PCR reads with MiXCR anew, one entry per CDR3 protein. The sample carries tens of thousands of distinct CDR3 sequences, roughly 61% recorded once. The source material was CD4+ T cells from blood, sampled before SARS-CoV-2 vaccination. The receptors here all came from a human donor who had recovered from COVID-19.

V is TRBV20-1 and J is TRBJ1-4, with a tentative D call TRBD1 (5 bases). The CDR3 loop spans 14 amino acids. Germline CDR1 reads DFQATT; CDR2 reads SNEGSKA (reference sequence). Trimming stripped 5 bases from V and 5 bases from J, with 15 bases between. The CDR3 DNA follows: TGCAGTGCTTCACCCCGGGGCGGAAATGAAAAACTGTTTTTT. Its translation is CSASPRGGNEKLFF.

The chain couples TRBV7-6 to TRBJ2-3; D unresolved. This CDR3 spans 15 amino acids. Trimming stripped 5 bases from V and 0 bases from J, with 12 bases between. CDR1 is SGHVS and CDR2 is FNYEAQ in the germline V gene. CDR3 loop: CASSDLTLSTDTQYF. CDR3 nucleotide sequence: TGTGCCAGCAGCGACCTAACACTAAGCACAGATACGCAGTATTTT.

The table lists this clonotype with a few counts. The rearrangement joins TRBV27 to TRBJ2-5; D may be TRBD1 (6 bases). The CDR3 is made up of 15 amino acids. The germline gives CDR1 MNHEY, CDR2 SMNVEV (reference sequence). V shed 6 bases and J shed 4 bases, with 18 bases lying between them. CDR3 residues: CASSPPGQGRETQYF. The CDR3 region has the DNA TGTGCCAGCAGCCCGCCGGGACAAGGTCGAGAGACCCAGTACTTC.

CDR3 amino acids: CASSSLGTEPDTQYF. The CDR3 nucleotides read TGTGCCAGCAGCTCGCTCGGGACAGAACCAGATACGCAGTATTTT. This chain uses TRBV28 with TRBJ2-3, with TRBD1 matching over 7 bases. V lost 6 bases, J lost 4 bases, and 10 bases stayed unmatched. Germline V gene lookup returns CDR1 MDHEN and CDR2 SYDVKM. This CDR3 region has 15 residues.

This clonotype has a handful of counts. The J gene is TRBJ2-2, the V gene TRBV15, with 8 nucleotides matching TRBD2. The CDR3 runs 18 residues. V shed 2 bases, J shed 3 bases, and the junction held 11 bases outside the gene matches. Germline V gene sequence: CDR1 LNHNV, CDR2 YYDKDF (reference sequence). CDR3 sequence: CATSRQISGAGHTGELFF. The DNA for the CDR3 is TGTGCCACCAGCAGACAGATTAGCGGGGCCGGGCACACCGGGGAGCTGTTTTTT. The full variable domain, in which reference TRBV15 and TRBJ2-2 provide the parts outside the CDR3, is DAMVIQNPRYQVTQFGKPVTLSCSQTLNHNVMYWYQQKSSQAPKLLFHYYDKDFNNEADTPDNFQSRRPNTSFCFLDIRSPGLGDTAMYLCATSRQISGAGHTGELFFGEGSRLTVL.

The chain joins TRBV4-2 to TRBJ2-7; TRBD1 agrees at 9 bases. Germline CDR1 is LGHNA and CDR2 is YNFKEQ. Trimming removed 0 bases from V and 3 bases from J; junction bases left unmatched: 6. This CDR3 is 16 amino acids long. CDR3 bases: TGTGCCAGCAGCCAAGATCCGGGACAGGGTTTCTACGAGCAGTACTTC. This codes for CASSQDPGQGFYEQYF.

This clonotype was found a few times. This chain joins TRBV25-1 and TRBJ1-6, with D possibly being TRBD1 (5 bases). The germline V and J ends were trimmed by 0 bases and 0 bases, with 9 bases remaining between them. CDR1 and CDR2 from the germline V gene are MGHDK and SYGVNS. The CDR3 sequence is 17 residues long. In DNA form, the CDR3 reads TGTGCCAGCAGTGAATACAGACAGTCCTCCTATAATTCACCCCTCCACTTT. Translated, it gives CASSEYRQSSYNSPLHF.